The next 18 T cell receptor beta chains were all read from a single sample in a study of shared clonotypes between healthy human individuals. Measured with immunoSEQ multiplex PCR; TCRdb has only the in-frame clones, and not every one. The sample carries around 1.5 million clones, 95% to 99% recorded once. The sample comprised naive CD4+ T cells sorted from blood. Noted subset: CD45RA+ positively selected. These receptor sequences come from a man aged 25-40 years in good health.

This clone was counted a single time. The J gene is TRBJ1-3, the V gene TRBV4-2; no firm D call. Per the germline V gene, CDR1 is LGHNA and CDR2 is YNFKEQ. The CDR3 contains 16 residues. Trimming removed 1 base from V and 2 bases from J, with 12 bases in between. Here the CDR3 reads CASSQAPVGPGNTIYF. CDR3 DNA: TGTGCCAGCAGCCAAGCACCGGTGGGTCCTGGAAACACCATATATTTT.

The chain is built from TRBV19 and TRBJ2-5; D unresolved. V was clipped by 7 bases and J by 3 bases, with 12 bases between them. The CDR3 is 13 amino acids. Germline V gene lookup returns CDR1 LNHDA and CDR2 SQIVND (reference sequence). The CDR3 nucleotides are TGTGCCAGTACATCGGCAGACAAAGAGACCCAGTACTTC. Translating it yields CASTSADKETQYF.

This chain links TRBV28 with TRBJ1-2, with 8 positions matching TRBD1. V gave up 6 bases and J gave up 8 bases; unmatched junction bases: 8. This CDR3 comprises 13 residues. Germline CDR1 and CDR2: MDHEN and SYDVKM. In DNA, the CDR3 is TGTGCCAGCAGCCCGACAGGGGTTAGCGGCTACACCTTC. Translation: CASSPTGVSGYTF.

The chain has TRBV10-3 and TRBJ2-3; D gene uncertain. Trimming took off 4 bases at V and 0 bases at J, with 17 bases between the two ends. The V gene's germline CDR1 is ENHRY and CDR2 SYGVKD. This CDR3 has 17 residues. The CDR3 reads CAISGQVIGSSTDTQYF. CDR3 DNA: TGTGCCATCAGTGGCCAAGTCATAGGGTCTAGCACAGATACGCAGTATTTT.

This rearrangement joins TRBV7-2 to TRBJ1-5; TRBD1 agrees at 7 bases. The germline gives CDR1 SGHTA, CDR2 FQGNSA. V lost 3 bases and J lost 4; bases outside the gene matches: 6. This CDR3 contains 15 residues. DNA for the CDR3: TGTGCCAGCAGCTTGGTGTGGACAGGAAATCAGCCCCAGCATTTT. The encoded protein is CASSLVWTGNQPQHF.

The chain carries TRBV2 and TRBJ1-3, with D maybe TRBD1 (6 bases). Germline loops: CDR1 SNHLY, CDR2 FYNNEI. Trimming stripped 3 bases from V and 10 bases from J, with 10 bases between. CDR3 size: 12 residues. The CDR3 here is CASSDRGVTIYF. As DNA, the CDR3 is TGTGCCAGCAGTGACAGGGGTGTAACCATATATTTT.

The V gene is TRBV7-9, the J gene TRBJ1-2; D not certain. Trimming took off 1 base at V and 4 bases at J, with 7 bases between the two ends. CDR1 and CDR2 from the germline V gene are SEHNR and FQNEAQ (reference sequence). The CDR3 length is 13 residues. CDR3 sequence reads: CASSLERLYGYTF. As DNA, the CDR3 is TGTGCCAGCAGCTTAGAACGACTCTATGGCTACACCTTC. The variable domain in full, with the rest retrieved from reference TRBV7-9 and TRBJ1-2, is DTGVSQNPRHKITKRGQNVTFRCDPISEHNRLYWYRQTLGQGPEFLTYFQNEAQLEKSRLLSDRFSAERPKGSFSTLEIQRTEQGDSAMYLCASSLERLYGYTFGSGTRLTVV.

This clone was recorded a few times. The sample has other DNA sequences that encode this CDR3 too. DNA for the CDR3: TGTGCCAGCTCACCAGGGGGCGGGAATCAGCCCCAGCATTTT. Residues: CASSPGGGNQPQHF. The chain employs TRBV18 and TRBJ1-5; tentatively, D is TRBD1 (6 bases). The CDR3 has 14 residues. The V end was cut by 2 bases, the J end by 4 bases, with 9 bases between. In germline, CDR1 is KGHSH, CDR2 LQKENI. Supplemented by reference TRBV18 and TRBJ1-5, the full variable domain reads NAGVMQNPRHLVRRRGQEARLRCSPMKGHSHVYWYRQLPEEGLKFMVYLQKENIIDESGMPKERFSAEFPKEGPSILRIQQVVRGDSAAYFCASSPGGGNQPQHFGDGTRLSIL.

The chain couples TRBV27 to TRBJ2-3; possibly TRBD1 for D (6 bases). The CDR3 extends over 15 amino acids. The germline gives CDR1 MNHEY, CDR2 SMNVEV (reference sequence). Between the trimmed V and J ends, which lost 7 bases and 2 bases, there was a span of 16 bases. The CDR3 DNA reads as TGTGCCAGCACCGGGGACACAGAACTCACAGATACGCAGTATTTT. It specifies CASTGDTELTDTQYF.

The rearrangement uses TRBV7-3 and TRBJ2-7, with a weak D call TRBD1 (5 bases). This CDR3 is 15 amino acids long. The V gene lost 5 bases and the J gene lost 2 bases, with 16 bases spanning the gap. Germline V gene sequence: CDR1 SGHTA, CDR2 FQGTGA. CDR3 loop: CASSPTGFRTYEQYF. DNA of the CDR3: TGTGCCAGCAGCCCTACAGGATTCAGGACCTACGAGCAGTACTTC.

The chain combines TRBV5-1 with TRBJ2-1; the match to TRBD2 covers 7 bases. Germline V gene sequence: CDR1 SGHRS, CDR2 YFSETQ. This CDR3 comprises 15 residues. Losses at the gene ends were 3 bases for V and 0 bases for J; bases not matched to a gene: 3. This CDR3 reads CASSSAGPSYNEQFF. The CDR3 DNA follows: TGCGCCAGCAGCTCAGCGGGACCCTCCTACAATGAGCAGTTCTTC. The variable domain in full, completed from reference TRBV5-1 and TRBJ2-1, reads KAGVTQTPRYLIKTRGQQVTLSCSPISGHRSVSWYQQTPGQGLQFLFEYFSETQRNKGNFPGRFSGRQFSNSRSEMNVSTLELGDSALYLCASSSAGPSYNEQFFGPGTRLTVL.

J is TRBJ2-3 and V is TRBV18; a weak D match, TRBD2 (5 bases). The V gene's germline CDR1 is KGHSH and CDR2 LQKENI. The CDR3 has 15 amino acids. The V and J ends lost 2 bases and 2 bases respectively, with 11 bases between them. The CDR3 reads CASSPGDYFTDTQYF. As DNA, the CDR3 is TGTGCCAGCTCACCAGGTGACTATTTCACAGATACGCAGTATTTT.

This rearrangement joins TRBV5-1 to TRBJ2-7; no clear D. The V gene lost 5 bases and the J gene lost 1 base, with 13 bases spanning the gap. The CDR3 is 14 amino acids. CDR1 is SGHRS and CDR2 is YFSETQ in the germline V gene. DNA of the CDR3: TGCGCCAGCAGGCGGACGTTTTTGTCCTACGAGCAGTACTTC. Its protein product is CASRRTFLSYEQYF.

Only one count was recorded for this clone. The CDR3, as DNA: TGCGCCAGCCAATCTCAGACAGGCGCAACTAATGAAAAACTGTTTTTT. This codes for CASQSQTGATNEKLFF. The chain joins TRBV5-1 to TRBJ1-4; weak D call: TRBD1 (6 bases). Germline V gene sequence: CDR1 SGHRS, CDR2 YFSETQ. The CDR3 has 16 residues. The V end was cut by 7 bases, the J end by 0 bases, with 16 bases between. Full variable domain (missing parts from reference TRBV5-1 and TRBJ1-4): KAGVTQTPRYLIKTRGQQVTLSCSPISGHRSVSWYQQTPGQGLQFLFEYFSETQRNKGNFPGRFSGRQFSNSRSEMNVSTLELGDSALYLCASQSQTGATNEKLFFGSGTQLSVL.

CDR3 coding DNA: TGTGCCAGTAACGTCGACAGGGGATCTGAAAAACTGTTTTTT. It specifies CASNVDRGSEKLFF. The rearrangement joins TRBV19 to TRBJ1-4, with 8 positions matching TRBD1. Germline CDR1 is LNHDA and CDR2 is SQIVND (reference sequence). This CDR3 contains 14 residues. Unmatched junction bases numbered 8, after V lost 7 bases and J lost 7 bases.

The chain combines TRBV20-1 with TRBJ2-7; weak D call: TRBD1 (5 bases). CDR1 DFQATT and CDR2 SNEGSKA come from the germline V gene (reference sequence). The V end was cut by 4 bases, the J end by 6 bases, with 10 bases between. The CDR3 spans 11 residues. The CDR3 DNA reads TGCAGTGCTACTCGACAGCGCGAGCAGTACTTC. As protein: CSATRQREQYF.

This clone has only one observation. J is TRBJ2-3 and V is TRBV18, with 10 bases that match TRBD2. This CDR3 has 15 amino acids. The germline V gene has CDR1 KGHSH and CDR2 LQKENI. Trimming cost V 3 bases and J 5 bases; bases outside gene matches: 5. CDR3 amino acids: CASSPKLAGRDTQYF. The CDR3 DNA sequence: TGTGCCAGCTCACCTAAACTAGCGGGAAGAGATACGCAGTATTTT.

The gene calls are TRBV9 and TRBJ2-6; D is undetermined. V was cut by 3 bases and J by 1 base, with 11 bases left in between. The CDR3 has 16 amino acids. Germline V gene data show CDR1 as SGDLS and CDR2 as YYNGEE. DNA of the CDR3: TGTGCCAGCAGCGCGCAGTTCACGTCTGGGGCCAACGTCCTGACTTTC. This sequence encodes CASSAQFTSGANVLTF.